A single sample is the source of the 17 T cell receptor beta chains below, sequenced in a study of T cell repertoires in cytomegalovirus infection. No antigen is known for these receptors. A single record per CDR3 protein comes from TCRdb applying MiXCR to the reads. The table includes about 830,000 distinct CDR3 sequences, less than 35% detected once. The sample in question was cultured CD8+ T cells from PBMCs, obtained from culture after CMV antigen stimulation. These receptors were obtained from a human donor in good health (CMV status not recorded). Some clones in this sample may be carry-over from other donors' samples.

In nucleotides, the CDR3 is TGTGCCAGCAGGAGTCAGGGGTGGGATCAGCCCCAGCATTTT. Its translation: CASRSQGWDQPQHF. V usage is TRBV7-9 and J usage is TRBJ1-5; tentative D call: TRBD1 (6 bases). Trimming pared 6 bases from V and 5 bases from J, leaving 14 bases between. In germline, CDR1 is SEHNR, CDR2 FQNEAQ (reference sequence). This CDR3 is 14 amino acids long.

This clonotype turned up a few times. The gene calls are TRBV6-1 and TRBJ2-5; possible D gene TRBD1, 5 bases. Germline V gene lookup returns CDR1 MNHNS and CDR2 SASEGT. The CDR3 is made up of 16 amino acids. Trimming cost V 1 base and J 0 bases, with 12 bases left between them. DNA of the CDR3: TGTGCCAGCAGTGAAGATATGACAGAGTACCAAGAGACCCAGTACTTC. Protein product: CASSEDMTEYQETQYF.

CDR3 loop: CASSYDRGGRSSYNEQFF. The CDR3 nucleotides are TGTGCCAGCAGTTACGATAGGGGGGGCCGAAGCTCCTACAATGAGCAGTTCTTC. This chain connects TRBV6-2 or TRBV6-3 to TRBJ2-1; TRBD2 is a possible D gene (7 bases). V lost 2 bases to trimming and J lost 0 bases, with 17 bases between them. Germline values: CDR1 MNHEY, CDR2 SVGEGT. This CDR3 is 18 amino acids long.

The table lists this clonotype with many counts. The chain's CDR3 is CASSYSDRGSYNEQFF. As DNA, the CDR3 is TGTGCCAGCAGTTACTCGGACAGGGGATCCTACAATGAGCAGTTCTTC. The chain combines TRBV6-5 with TRBJ2-1; 9 bases map to TRBD1. This CDR3 spans 16 amino acids. CDR1 is MNHEY, CDR2 SVGAGI, per germline. V was clipped by 0 bases and J by 1 base; unmatched bases: 1.

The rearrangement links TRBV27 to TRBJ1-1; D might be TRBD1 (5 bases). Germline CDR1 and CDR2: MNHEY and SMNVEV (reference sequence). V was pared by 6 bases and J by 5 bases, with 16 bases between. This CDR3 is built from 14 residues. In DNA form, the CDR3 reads TGTGCCAGCAGCGGAAGTGGGGGAGGAACTGAAGCTTTCTTT. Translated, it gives CASSGSGGGTEAFF.

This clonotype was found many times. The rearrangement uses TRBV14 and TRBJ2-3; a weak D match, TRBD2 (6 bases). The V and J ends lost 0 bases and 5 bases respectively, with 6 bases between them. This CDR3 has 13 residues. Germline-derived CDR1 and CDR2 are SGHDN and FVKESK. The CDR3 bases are TGTGCCAGCAGCCAAGAGGGGGGAGATACGCAGTATTTT. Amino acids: CASSQEGGDTQYF.

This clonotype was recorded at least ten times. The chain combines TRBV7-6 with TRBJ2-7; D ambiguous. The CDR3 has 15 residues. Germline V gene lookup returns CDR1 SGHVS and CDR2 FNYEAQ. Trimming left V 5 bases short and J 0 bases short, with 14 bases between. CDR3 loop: CASSPLDHHSYEQYF. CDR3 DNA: TGTGCCAGCAGCCCCCTCGACCACCACTCCTACGAGCAGTACTTC.

This CDR3 reads CASSLRGRQYTDTQYF. The CDR3 nucleotides are TGTGCCAGCAGCTTAAGGGGGAGGCAGTACACAGATACGCAGTATTTT. The V and J genes are TRBV7-9 and TRBJ2-3; D might be TRBD1 or TRBD2, each matching 6 bases. This CDR3 region has 16 residues. V was pared by 2 bases and J by 2 bases, with 14 bases between. CDR1 is SEHNR and CDR2 is FQNEAQ in the germline V gene (reference sequence). Together with reference TRBV7-9 and TRBJ2-3, the CDR3 gives the full variable domain: DTGVSQNPRHKITKRGQNVTFRCDPISEHNRLYWYRQTLGQGPEFLTYFQNEAQLEKSRLLSDRFSAERPKGSFSTLEIQRTEQGDSAMYLCASSLRGRQYTDTQYFGPGTRLTVL.

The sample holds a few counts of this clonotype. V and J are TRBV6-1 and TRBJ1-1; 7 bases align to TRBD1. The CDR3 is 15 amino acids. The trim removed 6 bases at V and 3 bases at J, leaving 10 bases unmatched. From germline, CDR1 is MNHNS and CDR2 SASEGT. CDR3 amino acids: CASSPDEGAYTEAFF. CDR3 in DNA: TGTGCCAGCAGCCCGGACGAGGGGGCGTACACTGAAGCTTTCTTT.

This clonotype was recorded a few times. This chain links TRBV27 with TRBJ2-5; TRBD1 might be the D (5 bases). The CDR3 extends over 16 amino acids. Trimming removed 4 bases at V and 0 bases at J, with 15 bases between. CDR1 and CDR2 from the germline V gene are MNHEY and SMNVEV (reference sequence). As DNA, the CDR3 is TGTGCCAGCAGTTCTCAACAGGCCCCGTACCAAGAGACCCAGTACTTC. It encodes CASSSQQAPYQETQYF.

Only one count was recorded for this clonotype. In DNA form, the CDR3 reads TGCAGTGCTAGAGATTACGAGGGACCACCTACCCAGTACTTC. It codes for CSARDYEGPPTQYF. J is TRBJ2-5 and V is TRBV20-1; D may be TRBD1 or TRBD2 (5 bases each). This CDR3 has 14 amino acids. Deletions cut 0 bases from V and 8 bases from J, with 16 bases between. Germline V lookup: CDR1 DFQATT, CDR2 SNEGSKA (reference sequence).

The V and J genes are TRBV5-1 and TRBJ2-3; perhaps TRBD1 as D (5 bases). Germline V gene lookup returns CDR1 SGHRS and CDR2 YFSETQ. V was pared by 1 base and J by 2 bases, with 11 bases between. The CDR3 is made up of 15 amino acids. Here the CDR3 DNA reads TGCGCCAGCAGCTTGTTCAGGGCGGACACAGATACGCAGTATTTT. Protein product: CASSLFRADTDTQYF.

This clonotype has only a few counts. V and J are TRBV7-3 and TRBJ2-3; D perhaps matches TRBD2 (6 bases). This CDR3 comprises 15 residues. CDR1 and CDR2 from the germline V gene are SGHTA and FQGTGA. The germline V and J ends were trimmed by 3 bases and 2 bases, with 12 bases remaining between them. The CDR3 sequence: CASSLDGGYTDTQYF. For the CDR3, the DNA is TGTGCCAGCAGCTTGGACGGGGGTTACACAGATACGCAGTATTTT.

The CDR3 DNA reads as TGTGCCAGCAGCCGTTCCCTTGGCATCTCCTACGAGCAGTACGTC. Encoded protein: CASSRSLGISYEQYV. The genes are TRBV28 and TRBJ2-7; no clear D. The CDR3 loop spans 15 amino acids. V lost 6 bases to trimming and J lost 0 bases, with 15 bases between them. CDR1 and CDR2 from the germline V gene are MDHEN and SYDVKM.

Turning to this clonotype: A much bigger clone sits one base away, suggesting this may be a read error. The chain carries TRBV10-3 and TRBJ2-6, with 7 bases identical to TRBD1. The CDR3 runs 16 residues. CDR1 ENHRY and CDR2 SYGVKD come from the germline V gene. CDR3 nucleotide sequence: TGTGACATACCCCGGGGACAGAGCTCTGGGGCCAACGTCCTGACTTTC. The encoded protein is CDIPRGQSSGANVLTF.

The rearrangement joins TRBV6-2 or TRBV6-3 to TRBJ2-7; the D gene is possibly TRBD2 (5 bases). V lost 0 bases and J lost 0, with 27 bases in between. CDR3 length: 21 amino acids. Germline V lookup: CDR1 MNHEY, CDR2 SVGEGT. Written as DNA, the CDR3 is TGTGCCAGCAGTTACTCGAGATTGGGAGTATCGAGGCTATCAGCCTCCTACGAGCAGTACGTC. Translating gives CASSYSRLGVSRLSASYEQYV.

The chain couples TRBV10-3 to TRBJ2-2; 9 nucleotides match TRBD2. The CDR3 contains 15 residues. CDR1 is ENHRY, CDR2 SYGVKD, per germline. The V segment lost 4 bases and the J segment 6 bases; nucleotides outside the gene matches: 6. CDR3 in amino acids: CAISGLAGLAGELFF. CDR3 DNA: TGTGCCATCAGTGGTCTAGCGGGGTTAGCCGGGGAGCTGTTTTTT.